This T cell receptor beta chain comes out of a study of shared clonotypes between healthy human individuals. General study results and limits: Generation probabilities were higher for clonotypes shared across all four sorted-subset donors than for unshared ones.

The study drew all its donors from Caucasian adults living in Nashville, Tennessee. To note about this clone: The antigen is undetermined.

Deletions cut 2 bases from V and 8 bases from J, with 13 bases between. This CDR3 is 14 amino acids long. Looked up from germline, CDR1 is MNHEY and CDR2 is SMNVEV (reference sequence). The assay was run at deep level. TCRdb's table, derived via immunoSEQ multiplex PCR, lists solely in-frame clones and lacks some. In the table there are under 550,000 clones, about 96% of which are singletons. The V and J genes are TRBV27 and TRBJ2-1; D is possibly TRBD1 or TRBD2 (5 bases each). The sequenced sample consisted of naive CD4+ T cells sorted from blood. Regarding subset: CD45RA+ positively selected. The TCR comes from a woman in her twenties or thirties in good health. CDR3 protein: CASSLRGALDEQFF. DNA of the CDR3: TGTGCCAGCAGTTTAAGAGGGGCTCTCGATGAGCAGTTCTTC.